The clone carrying this T cell receptor (beta chain) was detected only a few times. Its antigen is currently unknown. This CDR3 is 15 amino acids long. After removal of 5 bases from V and 6 bases from J, the junction contained 9 bases not matched to a gene. Looked up from germline, CDR1 is SGHRS and CDR2 is YFSETQ. TCRdb's copy holds only in-frame clones and misses some; the assay was immunoSEQ multiplex PCR. Among under 150,000 clones, 86% were seen once, and the ten largest hold more than 4.5%. The sample comes from a study of Ad26.COV2.S vaccination and SARS-CoV-2 variants. Study results and limitations: Spike-specific TCR breadth was greater after Ad26.COV2.S than placebo. Recipients of either vaccine or placebo displayed similar breadth of non-spike TCRs.

This TCR derives from a human donor who had recovered from COVID-19. The V gene is TRBV5-1, the J gene TRBJ2-2; TRBD1 agrees at 8 bases. This specimen was peripheral blood, taken after recovery from COVID-19. The CDR3 sequence: CASRVSQGAPGELFF. The CDR3 nucleotides are TGCGCCAGCAGGGTGAGCCAGGGGGCCCCCGGGGAGCTGTTTTTT. Filled out from reference TRBV5-1 and TRBJ2-2, the complete variable domain reads KAGVTQTPRYLIKTRGQQVTLSCSPISGHRSVSWYQQTPGQGLQFLFEYFSETQRNKGNFPGRFSGRQFSNSRSEMNVSTLELGDSALYLCASRVSQGAPGELFFGEGSRLTVL.